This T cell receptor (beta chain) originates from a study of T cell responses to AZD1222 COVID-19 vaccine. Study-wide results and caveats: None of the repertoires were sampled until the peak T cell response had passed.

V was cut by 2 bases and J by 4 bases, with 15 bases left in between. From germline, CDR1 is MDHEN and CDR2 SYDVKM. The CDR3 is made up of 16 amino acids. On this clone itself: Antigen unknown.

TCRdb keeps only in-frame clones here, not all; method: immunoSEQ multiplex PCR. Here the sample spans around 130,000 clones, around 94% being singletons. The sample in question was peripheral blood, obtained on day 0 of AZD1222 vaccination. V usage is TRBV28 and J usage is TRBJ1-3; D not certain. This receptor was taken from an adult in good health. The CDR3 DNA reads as TGTGCCAGCAGTTTAGTCGGAGGGCGAGTAGGAAACACCATATATTTT. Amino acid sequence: CASSLVGGRVGNTIYF.